This entry lists 17 T cell receptor beta chains sequenced from one sample in a study of beta chain features in type 1 diabetes. Study-level findings and limits: Shorter TCRB CDR3s, moderately but significantly so, marked every one of the four CD4+ subsets in Type 1 diabetes patients.

Their antigens are not known. The authors reverse transcribed all of the isolated RNA, so sequencing captured expressed TCRB transcripts. Sequenced by immunoSEQ multiplex PCR; TCRdb stores in-frame clones only, minus some. The table includes around 250,000 clones, roughly 25% detected once. The sequencing sample was made of naive CD4+ T cells from blood. Receptor source: a woman aged 30 to 39 with type 1 diabetes.

The V call is TRBV11-2, the J call TRBJ2-7; 8 bases fit TRBD1. CDR3 length: 16 amino acids. Trimming cost V 0 bases and J 4 bases; bases outside gene matches: 8. The V gene's germline CDR1 is SGHAT and CDR2 FQNNGV. CDR3 sequence (DNA): TGTGCCAGCAGCTTAGATGTCCAGGGGGCGCGGTACGAGCAGTACTTC. This sequence encodes CASSLDVQGARYEQYF.

This clone was picked up a small number of times. The rearrangement uses TRBV11-2 and TRBJ2-1; 13 bases agree with TRBD2. V shed 6 bases, J shed 4 bases, and the junction held 15 bases outside the gene matches. Germline-derived CDR1 and CDR2 are SGHAT and FQNNGV. The CDR3 has 19 amino acids. The CDR3 DNA reads as TGTGCCAGCAGTTCCACCCGGACTAGCGGGAGAACTAGGTACAATGAGCAGTTCTTC. Translated: CASSSTRTSGRTRYNEQFF.

Here the CDR3 DNA reads TGTGCCAGCAGCGGGAGACTTCAAGAGACCCAGTACTTC. This gives the protein CASSGRLQETQYF. The gene calls are TRBV9 and TRBJ2-5; no clear D gene. The germline CDR1 and CDR2 sequences are SGDLS and YYNGEE. Trimming left V 3 bases short and J 2 bases short, with 8 bases between. This CDR3 is built from 13 residues.

This clone was seen a few times. The chain recombines TRBV6-5 with TRBJ2-2, with D maybe TRBD1 (5 bases). V was shortened by 3 bases and J by 1 base, with 6 bases between the two germline ends. Per germline, CDR1 MNHEY and CDR2 SVGAGI. This CDR3 has 14 residues. In nucleotides, the CDR3 is TGTGCCAGCAGTTATACAGGGAACACCGGGGAGCTGTTTTTT. Its protein is CASSYTGNTGELFF.

This clone was detected only a few times. The chain uses TRBV5-4 and TRBJ2-2; 8 bases line up with TRBD1. CDR3 size: 15 residues. Germline V gene data show CDR1 as SGHNT and CDR2 as YYREEE (reference sequence). V dropped 4 bases and J dropped 3; count of bases not matched to a gene: 5. The CDR3 DNA reads as TGTGCCAGCAGCCCCCCGGACAGGGACACCGGGGAGCTGTTTTTT. It is translated as CASSPPDRDTGELFF.

This clone was seen a few times. The genes are TRBV5-4 and TRBJ2-7; a weak D match, TRBD1 (6 bases). The germline gives CDR1 SGHNT, CDR2 YYREEE (reference sequence). The CDR3 spans 13 residues. Trimming removed 5 bases from V and 5 bases from J, with 14 bases in between. This CDR3 is CASSLQGADEQYF. The CDR3 nucleotides read TGTGCCAGCAGTTTACAGGGTGCTGACGAGCAGTACTTC.

This clone has just a few counts. The chain links TRBV18 to TRBJ2-7; 9 bases are shared with TRBD1. Germline V CDR1 and CDR2: KGHSH, LQKENI. With V trimmed by 4 bases and J by 0 bases, 4 bases remained unmatched. CDR3 length: 15 amino acids. The CDR3 DNA sequence: TGTGCCAGCTCACGGACAGGGGCCAGCTCCTACGAGCAGTACTTC. This translates into CASSRTGASSYEQYF.

The CDR3 region has the DNA TGTGCCTGGAGTGCTGGGCCAGGGAGGGATGAGCAGTTCTTC. Its translation: CAWSAGPGRDEQFF. The rearrangement uses TRBV30 and TRBJ2-1; 7 bases agree with TRBD2. This CDR3 contains 14 residues. In germline, CDR1 is GTSNPN, CDR2 SVGIG (reference sequence). V lost 1 base and J lost 8; bases outside the gene matches: 8. The complete variable domain, with remaining parts taken from reference TRBV30 and TRBJ2-1, reads SQTIHQWPATLVQPVGSPLSLECTVEGTSNPNLYWYRQAAGRGLQLLFYSVGIGQISSEVPQNLSASRPQDRQFILSSKKLLLSDSGFYLCAWSAGPGRDEQFFGPGTRLTVL.

The chain couples TRBV28 to TRBJ2-5, with D possibly matching TRBD2 (6 bases). The V end lost 5 bases, the J end lost 2 bases, and 9 bases lay between the germline ends. In germline, CDR1 is MDHEN, CDR2 SYDVKM. The CDR3 runs to 13 residues. CDR3 sequence: CASSMGGQETQYF. The CDR3 DNA reads TGTGCCAGCAGTATGGGAGGACAAGAGACCCAGTACTTC. The full variable domain, completed using reference TRBV28 and TRBJ2-5, is DVKVTQSSRYLVKRTGEKVFLECVQDMDHENMFWYRQDPGLGLRLIYFSYDVKMKEKGDIPEGYSVSREKKERFSLILESASTNQTSMYLCASSMGGQETQYFGPGTRLLVL.

A few counts support this clone. The chain combines TRBV29-1 with TRBJ2-5; a possible D gene is TRBD1 (6 bases). CDR1 and CDR2 from the germline V gene are SQVTM and ANQGSEA. Trimming took 6 bases from V and 3 from J, leaving 11 bases between them. The CDR3 spans 12 residues. CDR3 coding DNA: TGCAGCGTCGCGGACAGCAAAGAGACCCAGTACTTC. Amino acids: CSVADSKETQYF.

The V call is TRBV4-2, the J call TRBJ2-1; TRBD1 agrees at 10 bases. Germline V gene lookup returns CDR1 LGHNA and CDR2 YNFKEQ. This CDR3 region has 14 residues. V was clipped by 3 bases and J by 7 bases; unmatched bases: 3. In nucleotides, the CDR3 is TGTGCCAGCAGCCAGGCGGACAGGGGGAATGAGCAGTTCTTC. This translates into CASSQADRGNEQFF.

V usage is TRBV28 and J usage is TRBJ2-7; possible D gene TRBD1, 5 bases. The CDR3 runs to 13 residues. CDR1 and CDR2 from the germline V gene are MDHEN and SYDVKM. Trimming took off 7 bases at V and 3 bases at J, with 13 bases between the two ends. Here the CDR3 reads CASNSWQGYEQYF. The CDR3 DNA is TGTGCCAGCAATTCGTGGCAGGGCTACGAGCAGTACTTC.

The rearrangement uses TRBV9 and TRBJ1-4; D might be TRBD1 (6 bases). The CDR3 runs to 14 residues. V shed 2 bases and J shed 4 bases, with 9 bases lying between them. The germline CDR1 and CDR2 sequences are SGDLS and YYNGEE. As DNA, the CDR3 is TGTGCCAGCAGCGTCACAGGGAGTAATGAAAAACTGTTTTTT. Translation: CASSVTGSNEKLFF.

V is TRBV7-2 and J is TRBJ2-2; possibly TRBD2 for D (6 bases). The germline CDR1 and CDR2 sequences are SGHTA and FQGNSA. The CDR3 runs 16 residues. V lost 5 bases to trimming and J lost 3 bases, with 16 bases between them. The CDR3 loop reads CASSVQRDSYTGELFF. The CDR3 region has the DNA TGTGCCAGCAGCGTTCAACGGGACTCCTACACCGGGGAGCTGTTTTTT.

The chain has TRBV29-1 and TRBJ2-3, with 11 bases fitting TRBD2. CDR1 and CDR2 from the germline V gene are SQVTM and ANQGSEA. CDR3 length equals 15 residues. V dropped 7 bases and J dropped 0; count of bases not matched to a gene: 6. The CDR3 loop is CSATRTSGSTDTQYF. The CDR3 DNA follows: TGCAGCGCCACCAGGACTAGCGGGAGCACAGATACGCAGTATTTT.

The chain employs TRBV11-2 and TRBJ2-1; a possible D gene is TRBD1 (6 bases). V was shortened by 5 bases and J by 0 bases, with 11 bases between the two germline ends. There are 15 residues in the CDR3. The germline CDR1 and CDR2 sequences are SGHAT and FQNNGV. CDR3 DNA: TGTGCCAGCAGCGACTACAGGGACTCCTACAATGAGCAGTTCTTC. It translates to CASSDYRDSYNEQFF.

This clone was seen a handful of times. V gene TRBV7-9 combines with J gene TRBJ2-2; TRBD1 aligns across 8 bases. The CDR3 loop spans 15 amino acids. The V segment lost 8 bases and the J segment 4 bases; nucleotides outside the gene matches: 9. Germline CDR1 SEHNR, CDR2 FQNEAQ (reference sequence). This chain's CDR3 is CASGRIQGATGELFF. As DNA, the CDR3 is TGTGCCAGCGGAAGGATCCAGGGGGCCACCGGGGAGCTGTTTTTT.